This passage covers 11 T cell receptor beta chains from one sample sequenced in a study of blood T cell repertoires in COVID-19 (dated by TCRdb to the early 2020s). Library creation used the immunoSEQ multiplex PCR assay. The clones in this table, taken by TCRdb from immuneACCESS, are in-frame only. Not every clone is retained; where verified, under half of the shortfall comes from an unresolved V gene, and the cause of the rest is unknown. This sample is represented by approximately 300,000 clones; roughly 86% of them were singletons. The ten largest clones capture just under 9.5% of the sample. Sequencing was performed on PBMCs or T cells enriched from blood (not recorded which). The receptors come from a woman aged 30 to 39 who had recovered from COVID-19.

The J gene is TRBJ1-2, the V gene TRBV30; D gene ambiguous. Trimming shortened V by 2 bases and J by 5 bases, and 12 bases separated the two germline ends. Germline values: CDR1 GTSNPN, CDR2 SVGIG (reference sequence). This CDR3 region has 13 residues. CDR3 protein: CAWSKWETYGYTF. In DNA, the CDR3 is TGTGCCTGGAGTAAATGGGAGACTTATGGCTACACCTTC.

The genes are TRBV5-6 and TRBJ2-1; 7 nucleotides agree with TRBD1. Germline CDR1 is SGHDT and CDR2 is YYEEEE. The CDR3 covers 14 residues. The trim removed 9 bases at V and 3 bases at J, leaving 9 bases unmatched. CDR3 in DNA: TGTGCCACCGAAAACAGGGGCTACTACAATGAGCAGTTCTTC. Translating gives CATENRGYYNEQFF.

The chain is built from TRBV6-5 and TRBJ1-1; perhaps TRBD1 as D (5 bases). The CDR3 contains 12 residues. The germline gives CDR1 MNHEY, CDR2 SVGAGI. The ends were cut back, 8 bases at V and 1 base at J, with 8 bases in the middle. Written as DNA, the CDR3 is TGTGCCAGCTTAGGGGCGAACACTGAAGCTTTCTTT. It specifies CASLGANTEAFF.

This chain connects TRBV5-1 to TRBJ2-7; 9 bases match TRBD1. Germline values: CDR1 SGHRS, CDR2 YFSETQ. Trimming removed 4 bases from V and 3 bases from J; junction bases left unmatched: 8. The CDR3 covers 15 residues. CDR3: CASSQQTGGGYEQYF. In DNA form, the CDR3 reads TGCGCCAGCAGCCAACAGACAGGGGGAGGCTACGAGCAGTACTTC.

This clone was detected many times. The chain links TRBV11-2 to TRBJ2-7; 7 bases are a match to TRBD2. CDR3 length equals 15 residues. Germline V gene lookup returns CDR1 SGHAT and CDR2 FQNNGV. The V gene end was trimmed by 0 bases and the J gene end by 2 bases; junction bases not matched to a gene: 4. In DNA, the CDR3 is TGTGCCAGCAGCTTAGATCGGGACTATACCTACGAGCAGTACTTC. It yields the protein CASSLDRDYTYEQYF. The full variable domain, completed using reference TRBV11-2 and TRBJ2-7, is EAGVAQSPRYKIIEKRQSVAFWCNPISGHATLYWYQQILGQGPKLLIQFQNNGVVDDSQLPKDRFSAERLKGVDSTLKIQPAKLEDSAVYLCASSLDRDYTYEQYFGPGTRLTVT.

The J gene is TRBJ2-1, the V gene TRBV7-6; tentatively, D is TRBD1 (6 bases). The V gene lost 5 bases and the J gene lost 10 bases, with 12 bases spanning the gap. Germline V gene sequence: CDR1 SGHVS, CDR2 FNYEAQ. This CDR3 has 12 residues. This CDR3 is CASSRFDREQFF. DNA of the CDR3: TGTGCCAGCAGCCGATTCGACAGGGAGCAGTTCTTC.

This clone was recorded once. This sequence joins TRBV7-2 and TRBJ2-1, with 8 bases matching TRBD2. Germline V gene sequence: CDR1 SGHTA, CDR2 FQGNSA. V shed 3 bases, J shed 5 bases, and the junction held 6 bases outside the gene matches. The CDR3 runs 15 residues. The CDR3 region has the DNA TGTGCCAGCAGCTTTAGCGGGGTGATCAACAATGAGCAGTTCTTC. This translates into CASSFSGVINNEQFF.

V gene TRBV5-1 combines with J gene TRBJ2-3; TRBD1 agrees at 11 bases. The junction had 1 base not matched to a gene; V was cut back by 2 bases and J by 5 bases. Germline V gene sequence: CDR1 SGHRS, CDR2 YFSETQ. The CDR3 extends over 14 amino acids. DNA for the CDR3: TGCGCCAGCAGCTTCGGGACAGGGGGAGATACGCAGTATTTT. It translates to CASSFGTGGDTQYF. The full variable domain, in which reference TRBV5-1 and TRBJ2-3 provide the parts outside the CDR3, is KAGVTQTPRYLIKTRGQQVTLSCSPISGHRSVSWYQQTPGQGLQFLFEYFSETQRNKGNFPGRFSGRQFSNSRSEMNVSTLELGDSALYLCASSFGTGGDTQYFGPGTRLTVL.

The CDR3 spells CASSSPDAGGVHGYTF. CDR3 in DNA: TGTGCCAGCTCAAGCCCCGATGCAGGGGGCGTACATGGCTACACCTTC. The chain employs TRBV18 and TRBJ1-2, with TRBD1 matching over 8 bases. The CDR3 contains 16 residues. The junction had 14 bases not matched to a gene; V was cut back by 5 bases and J by 6 bases. Germline V CDR1 and CDR2: KGHSH, LQKENI.

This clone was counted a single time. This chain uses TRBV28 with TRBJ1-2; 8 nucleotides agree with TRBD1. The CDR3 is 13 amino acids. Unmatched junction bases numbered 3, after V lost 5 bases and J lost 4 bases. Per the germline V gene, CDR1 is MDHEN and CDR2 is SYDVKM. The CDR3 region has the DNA TGTGCCAGCAGTCTACAGGGGGTCTATGGCTACACCTTC. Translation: CASSLQGVYGYTF.

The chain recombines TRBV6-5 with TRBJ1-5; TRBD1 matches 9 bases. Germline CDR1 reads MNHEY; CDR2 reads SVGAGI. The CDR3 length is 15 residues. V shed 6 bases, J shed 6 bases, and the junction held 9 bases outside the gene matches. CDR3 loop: CASSPTGGTGQPQHF. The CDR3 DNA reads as TGTGCCAGCAGCCCAACAGGGGGCACCGGTCAGCCCCAGCATTTT.